The clone carrying this T cell receptor (beta chain) was found a few times. Its antigen is undetermined. TCRdb independently ran MiXCR on the RT-PCR reads; one entry per CDR3 protein. This table has roughly 650,000 distinct CDR3 sequences, about a sixth appearing once. The CDR3 is made up of 18 amino acids. Germline V lookup: CDR1 MGHRA, CDR2 YSYEKL. V gave up 0 bases and J gave up 0 bases; unmatched junction bases: 9. The data were taken from a study of response to subunit inactivated influenza vaccine. General study findings and limits: The authors put forward the suggestion that each seasonal influenza vaccination may bring in only a limited number of new T cells.

This clonotype was obtained from a man aged 45 to 65 who received an inactivated influenza vaccine. Source: PBMCs from blood, taken 11 to 12 days after vaccination. This chain connects TRBV4-1 to TRBJ2-3, with 7 bases matching TRBD1. The CDR3 loop reads CASSQERMGTVSTDTQYF. In DNA, the CDR3 is TGCGCCAGCAGCCAAGAGAGGATGGGGACAGTTAGCACAGATACGCAGTATTTT.